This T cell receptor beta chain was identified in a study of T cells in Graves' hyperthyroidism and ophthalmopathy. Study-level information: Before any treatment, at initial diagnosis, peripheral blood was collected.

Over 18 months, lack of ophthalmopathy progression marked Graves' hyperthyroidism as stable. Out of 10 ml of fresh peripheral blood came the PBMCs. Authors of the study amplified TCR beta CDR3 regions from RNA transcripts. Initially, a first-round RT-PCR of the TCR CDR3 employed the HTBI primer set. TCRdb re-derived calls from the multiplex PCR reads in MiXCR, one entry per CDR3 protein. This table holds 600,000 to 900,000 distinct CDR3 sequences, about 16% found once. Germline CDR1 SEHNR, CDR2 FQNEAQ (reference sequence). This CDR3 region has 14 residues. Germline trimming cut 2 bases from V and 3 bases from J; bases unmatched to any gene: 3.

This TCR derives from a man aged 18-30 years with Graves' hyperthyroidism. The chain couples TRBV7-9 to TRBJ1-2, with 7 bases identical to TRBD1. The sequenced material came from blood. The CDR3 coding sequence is TGTGCCAGCAGCTTAACAGGGGTCCACTATGGCTACACCTTC. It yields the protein CASSLTGVHYGYTF.